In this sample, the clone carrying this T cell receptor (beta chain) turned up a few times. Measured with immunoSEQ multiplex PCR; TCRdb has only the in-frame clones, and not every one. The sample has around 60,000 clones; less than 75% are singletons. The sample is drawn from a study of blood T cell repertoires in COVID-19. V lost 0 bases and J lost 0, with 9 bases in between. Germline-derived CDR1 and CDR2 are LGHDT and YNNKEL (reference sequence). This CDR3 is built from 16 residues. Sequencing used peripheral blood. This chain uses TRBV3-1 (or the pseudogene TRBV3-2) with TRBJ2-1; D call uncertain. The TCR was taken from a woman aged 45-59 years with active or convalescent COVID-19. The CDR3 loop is CASSQDKLSSYNEQFF. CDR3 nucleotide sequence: TGTGCCAGCAGCCAAGATAAACTCTCCTCCTACAATGAGCAGTTCTTC.